The clone carrying this T cell receptor (beta chain) was recorded a few times. The antigen is unknown. At one end the junction does not follow the germline gene, possibly because of a read error. The entry originates in a study of T cells in Graves' hyperthyroidism and ophthalmopathy. Findings and caveats of the study: In simple terms, a model built on 13 V-J features told ophthalmopathy apart from stable hyperthyroidism.

The germline V gene has CDR1 SGHRS and CDR2 YFSETQ. The CDR3 runs to 15 residues. Researchers took RNA transcripts and amplified the TCR beta CDR3 regions from them. Initially, a first-round RT-PCR of the TCR CDR3 employed the HTBI primer set. TCRdb passed the multiplex PCR reads through MiXCR, listing each CDR3 protein once. There are hundreds of thousands of distinct CDR3 sequences in the sample; 45% occur only once, and less than 9.5% lies in the top ten. The chain carries TRBV5-1 and TRBJ2-5; D is undetermined. Input material: peripheral blood or thyroid tissue (not recorded which). This TCR came from an adult man with Graves' disease, either hyperthyroidism or ophthalmopathy (not recorded which). This CDR3 reads CASSLASLRRETQYF. As DNA, the CDR3 is TGTGCCAGCAGCTTGGCCAGCCTCCGGCGGGAGACCCAGTACTTC.